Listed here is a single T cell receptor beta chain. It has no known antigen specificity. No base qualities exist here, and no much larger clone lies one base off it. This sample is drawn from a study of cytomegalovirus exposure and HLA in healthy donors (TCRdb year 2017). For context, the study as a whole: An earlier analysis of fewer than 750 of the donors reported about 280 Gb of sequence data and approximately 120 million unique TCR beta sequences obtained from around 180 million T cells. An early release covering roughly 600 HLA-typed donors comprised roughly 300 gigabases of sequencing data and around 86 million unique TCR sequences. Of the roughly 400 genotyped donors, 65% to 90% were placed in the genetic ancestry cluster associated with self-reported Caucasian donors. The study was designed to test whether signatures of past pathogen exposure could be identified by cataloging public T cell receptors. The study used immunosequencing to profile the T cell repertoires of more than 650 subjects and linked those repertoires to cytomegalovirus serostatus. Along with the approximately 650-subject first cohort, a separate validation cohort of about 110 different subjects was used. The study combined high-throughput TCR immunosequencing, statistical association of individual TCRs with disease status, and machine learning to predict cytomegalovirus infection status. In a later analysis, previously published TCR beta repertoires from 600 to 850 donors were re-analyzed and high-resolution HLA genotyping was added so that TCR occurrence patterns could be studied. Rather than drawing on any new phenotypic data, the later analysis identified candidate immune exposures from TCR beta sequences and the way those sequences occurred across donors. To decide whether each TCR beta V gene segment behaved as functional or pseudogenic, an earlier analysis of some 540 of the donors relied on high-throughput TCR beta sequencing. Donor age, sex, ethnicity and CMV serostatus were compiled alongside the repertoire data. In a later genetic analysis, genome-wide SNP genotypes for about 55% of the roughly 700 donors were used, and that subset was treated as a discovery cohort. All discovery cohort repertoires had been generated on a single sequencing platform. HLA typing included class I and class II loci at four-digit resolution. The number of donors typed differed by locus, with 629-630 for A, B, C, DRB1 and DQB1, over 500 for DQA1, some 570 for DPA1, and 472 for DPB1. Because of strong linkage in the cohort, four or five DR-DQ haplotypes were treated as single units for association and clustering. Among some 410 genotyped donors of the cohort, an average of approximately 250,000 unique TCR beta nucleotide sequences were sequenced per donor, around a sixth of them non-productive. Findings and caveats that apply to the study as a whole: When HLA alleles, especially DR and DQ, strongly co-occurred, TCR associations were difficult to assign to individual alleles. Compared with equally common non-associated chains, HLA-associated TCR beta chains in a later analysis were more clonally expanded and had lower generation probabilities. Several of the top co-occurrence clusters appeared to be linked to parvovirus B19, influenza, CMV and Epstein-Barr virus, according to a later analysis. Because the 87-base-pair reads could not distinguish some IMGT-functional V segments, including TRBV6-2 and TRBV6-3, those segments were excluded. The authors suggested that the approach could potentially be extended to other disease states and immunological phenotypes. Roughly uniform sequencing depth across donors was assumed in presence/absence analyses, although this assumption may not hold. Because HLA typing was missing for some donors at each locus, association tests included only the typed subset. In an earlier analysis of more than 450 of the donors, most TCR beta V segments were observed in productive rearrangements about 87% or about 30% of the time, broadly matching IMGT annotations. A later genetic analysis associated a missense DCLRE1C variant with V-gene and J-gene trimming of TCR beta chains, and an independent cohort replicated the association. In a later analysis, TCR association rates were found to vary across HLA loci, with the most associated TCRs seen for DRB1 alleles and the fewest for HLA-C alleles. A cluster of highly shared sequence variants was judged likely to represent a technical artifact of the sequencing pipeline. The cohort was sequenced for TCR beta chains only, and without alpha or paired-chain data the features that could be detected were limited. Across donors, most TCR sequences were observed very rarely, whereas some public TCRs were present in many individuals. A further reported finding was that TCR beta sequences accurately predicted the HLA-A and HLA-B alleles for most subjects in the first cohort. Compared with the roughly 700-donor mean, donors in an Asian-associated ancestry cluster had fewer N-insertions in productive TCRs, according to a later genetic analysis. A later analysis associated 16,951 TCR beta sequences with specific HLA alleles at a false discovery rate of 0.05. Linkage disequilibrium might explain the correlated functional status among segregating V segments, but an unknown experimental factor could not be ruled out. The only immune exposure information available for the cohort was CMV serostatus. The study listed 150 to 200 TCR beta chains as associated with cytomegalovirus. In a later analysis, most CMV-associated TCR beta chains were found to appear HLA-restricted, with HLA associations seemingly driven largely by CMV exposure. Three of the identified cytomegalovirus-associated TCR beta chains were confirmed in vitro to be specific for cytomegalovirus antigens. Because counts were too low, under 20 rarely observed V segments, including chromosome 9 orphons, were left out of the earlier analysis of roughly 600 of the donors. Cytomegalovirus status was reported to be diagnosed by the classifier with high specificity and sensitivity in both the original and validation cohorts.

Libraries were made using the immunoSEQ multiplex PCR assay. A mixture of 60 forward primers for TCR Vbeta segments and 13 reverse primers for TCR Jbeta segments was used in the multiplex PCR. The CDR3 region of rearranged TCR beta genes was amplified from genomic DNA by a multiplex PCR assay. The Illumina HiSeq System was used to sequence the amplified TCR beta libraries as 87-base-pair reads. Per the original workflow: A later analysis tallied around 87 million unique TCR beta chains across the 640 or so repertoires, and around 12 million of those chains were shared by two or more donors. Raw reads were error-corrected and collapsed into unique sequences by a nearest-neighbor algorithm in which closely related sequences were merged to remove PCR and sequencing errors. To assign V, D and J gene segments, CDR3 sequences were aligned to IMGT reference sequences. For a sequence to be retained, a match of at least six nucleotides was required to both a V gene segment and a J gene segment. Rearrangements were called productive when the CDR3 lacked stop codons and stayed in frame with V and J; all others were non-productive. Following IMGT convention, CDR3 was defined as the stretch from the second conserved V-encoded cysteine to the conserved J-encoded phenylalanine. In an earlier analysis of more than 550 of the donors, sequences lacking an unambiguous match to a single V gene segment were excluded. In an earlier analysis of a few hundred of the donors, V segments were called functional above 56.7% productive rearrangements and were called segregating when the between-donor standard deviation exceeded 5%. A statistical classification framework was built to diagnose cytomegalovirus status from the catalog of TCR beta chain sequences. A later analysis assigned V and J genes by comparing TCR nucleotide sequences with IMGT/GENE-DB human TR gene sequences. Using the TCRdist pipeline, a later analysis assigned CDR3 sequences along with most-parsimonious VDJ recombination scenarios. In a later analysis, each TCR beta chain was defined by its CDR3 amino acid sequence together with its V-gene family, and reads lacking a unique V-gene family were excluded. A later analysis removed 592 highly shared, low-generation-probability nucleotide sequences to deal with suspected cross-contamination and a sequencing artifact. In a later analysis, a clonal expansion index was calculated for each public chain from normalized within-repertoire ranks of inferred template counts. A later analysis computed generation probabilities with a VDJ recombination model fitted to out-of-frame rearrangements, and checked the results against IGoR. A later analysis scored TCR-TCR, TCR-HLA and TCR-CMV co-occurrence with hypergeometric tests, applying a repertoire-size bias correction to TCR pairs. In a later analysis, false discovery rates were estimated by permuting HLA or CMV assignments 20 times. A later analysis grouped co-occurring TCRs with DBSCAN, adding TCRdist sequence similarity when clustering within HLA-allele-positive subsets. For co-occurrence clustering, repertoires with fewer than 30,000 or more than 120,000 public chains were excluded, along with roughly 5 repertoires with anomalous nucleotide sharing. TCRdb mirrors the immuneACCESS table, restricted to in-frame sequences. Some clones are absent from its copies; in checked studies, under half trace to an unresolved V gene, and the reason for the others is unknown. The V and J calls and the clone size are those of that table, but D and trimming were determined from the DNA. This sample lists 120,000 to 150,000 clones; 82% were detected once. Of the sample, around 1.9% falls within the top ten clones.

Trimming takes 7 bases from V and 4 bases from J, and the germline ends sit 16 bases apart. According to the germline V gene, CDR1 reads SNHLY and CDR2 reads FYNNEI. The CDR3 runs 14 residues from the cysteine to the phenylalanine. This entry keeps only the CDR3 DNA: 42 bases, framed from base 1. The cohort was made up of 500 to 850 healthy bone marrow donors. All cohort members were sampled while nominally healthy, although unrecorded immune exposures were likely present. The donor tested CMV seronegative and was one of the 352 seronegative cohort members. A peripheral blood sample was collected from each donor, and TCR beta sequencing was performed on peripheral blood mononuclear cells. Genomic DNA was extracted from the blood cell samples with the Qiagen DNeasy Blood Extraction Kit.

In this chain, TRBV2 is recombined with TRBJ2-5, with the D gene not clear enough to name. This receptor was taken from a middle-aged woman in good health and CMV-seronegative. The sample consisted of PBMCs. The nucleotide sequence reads TGTGCCAGCACACCTACAGTGTATCGAGAGACCCAGTACTTC. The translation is CASTPTVYRETQYF.